This is a list of T cell receptor beta chains from one sample in a study of cytomegalovirus exposure and HLA in healthy donors. The assay was immunoSEQ multiplex PCR, and TCRdb's table has in-frame clones only and misses some. The sample includes some 140,000 clones, roughly 73% seen only once; the top ten take over 1%. Sequenced sample: PBMCs. The receptors stem from a woman between 35 and 50 years old in good health and CMV-seronegative. The CDR3 runs from the conserved cysteine through the conserved F or W. Fields, in order: D gene, V gene, J gene, clone size, CDR3 protein, CDR3 DNA. The D gene is left open where the match is weak. A row's size may be missing; if present it is once, few, many or a size class.

TRBD1	TRBV27	TRBJ2-3	.	CASSLGQGRDTQYF	TGTGCCAGCAGTTTAGGACAGGGCAGGGATACGCAGTATTTT
TRBD1	TRBV6-5	TRBJ1-2	few	CASSYSSPGQGYGYTF	TGTGCCAGCAGTTACTCGAGCCCGGGACAGGGCTATGGCTACACCTTC
.	TRBV7-3	TRBJ2-1	.	CASSLSSSLEQFF	TGTGCCAGCAGCTTAAGCAGTTCCCTCGAGCAGTTCTTC
TRBD2	TRBV5-1	TRBJ2-1	.	CASSDSSGGAYNEQFF	TGCGCCAGCAGCGATTCGAGCGGGGGGGCCTACAATGAGCAGTTCTTC
TRBD1	TRBV7-8	TRBJ2-3	.	CASRVQGAIADTQYF	TGTGCCAGCAGGGTTCAGGGGGCTATCGCAGATACGCAGTATTTT
.	TRBV5-1	TRBJ1-3	few	CASSPGGSGNTIYF	TGCGCCAGCAGCCCCGGGGGCTCTGGAAACACCATATATTTT
.	TRBV21-1	TRBJ1-5	.	CASSKSIRVAQPQHF	TGTGCCAGCAGCAAAAGTATCAGGGTGGCTCAGCCCCAGCATTTT
TRBD2	TRBV11-2	TRBJ2-3	.	CASRGLATSTDTQYF	TGTGCCAGCAGGGGACTAGCAACTAGCACAGATACGCAGTATTTT
TRBD2	TRBV5-1	TRBJ2-5	once	CASSRGTSGVQETQYF	TGCGCCAGCAGCAGGGGGACTAGCGGGGTTCAAGAGACCCAGTACTTC
.	TRBV6-1	TRBJ1-4	few	CASSRGLGEKLFF	TGTGCCAGCAGTAGGGGGTTGGGGGAAAAACTGTTTTTT
.	TRBV5-4	TRBJ1-2	.	CASRDFSNFYGYTF	TGTGCCAGCCGGGACTTTTCAAACTTCTATGGCTACACCTTC
.	TRBV6-4	TRBJ1-1	.	CASRQDMNTEAFF	TGTGCCAGCAGACAGGACATGAACACTGAAGCTTTCTTT
.	TRBV9	TRBJ1-3	.	CASSSRVGGATGNTIYF	TGTGCCAGCAGCTCCCGGGTAGGGGGGGCTACTGGAAACACCATATATTTT
.	TRBV6-6	TRBJ2-5	few	CASLGETQYF	TGTGCCAGCCTCGGGGAGACCCAGTACTTC
TRBD1	TRBV7-8	TRBJ2-3	.	CAGGQGRLSDTQYF	TGTGCCGGGGGACAGGGTCGATTGTCAGATACGCAGTATTTT
TRBD1	TRBV9	TRBJ1-1	.	CASSVTGTANTEAFF	TGTGCCAGCAGCGTAACCGGGACAGCGAACACTGAAGCTTTCTTT
TRBD1	TRBV28	TRBJ2-3	.	CASTTGGTDTQYF	TGTGCCAGTACGACAGGGGGAACAGATACGCAGTATTTT
TRBD1	TRBV7-3	TRBJ1-1	.	CASQGASTEAFF	TGTGCCAGCCAGGGGGCAAGCACTGAAGCTTTCTTT
.	TRBV27	TRBJ2-5	.	CASSFGGSPQETQYF	TGTGCCAGCAGTTTTGGGGGCTCCCCACAAGAGACCCAGTACTTC
TRBD1	TRBV5-1	TRBJ1-1	few	CASSLTGTGRTEAFF	TGCGCCAGCAGCTTAACCGGGACAGGGAGGACTGAAGCTTTCTTT
TRBD2	TRBV2	TRBJ2-7	.	CASRGLATYEQYF	TGTGCCAGCCGGGGACTAGCCACCTACGAGCAGTACTTC
.	TRBV5-1	TRBJ2-3	.	CASRPGNFGGNTDTQYF	TGCGCCAGCAGGCCCGGAAACTTCGGCGGGAACACAGATACGCAGTATTTT
TRBD1	TRBV7-9	TRBJ1-4	.	CASSLGTGEVTNEKLFF	TGTGCCAGCAGCTTAGGGACAGGGGAGGTAACTAATGAAAAACTGTTTTTT
TRBD2	TRBV10-1	TRBJ2-7	.	CASSDSGGQDEQYF	TGCGCCAGCAGTGACTCGGGGGGGCAGGACGAGCAGTACTTC
TRBD1	TRBV9	TRBJ1-1	.	CASSVGTGITEAFF	TGTGCCAGCAGCGTAGGGACAGGGATCACTGAAGCTTTCTTT
.	TRBV19	TRBJ1-2	.	CASTHLAGDGYTF	TGTGCCAGTACCCATTTGGCAGGGGATGGCTACACCTTC
.	TRBV13	TRBJ2-2	.	CASSATGKSDTGELFF	TGTGCCAGCAGCGCTACAGGGAAATCGGACACCGGGGAGCTGTTTTTT
.	TRBV19	TRBJ1-6	.	CASSISQGSSPLHF	TGTGCCAGTAGTATTAGCCAGGGGAGTTCACCCCTCCACTTT
TRBD1	TRBV7-3	TRBJ1-1	.	CASSRHLGQGENTEAFF	TGTGCCAGCAGCCGCCACCTGGGACAGGGAGAGAACACTGAAGCTTTCTTT
.	TRBV6-1	TRBJ1-1	.	CASSEIDTHTEAFF	TGTGCCAGCAGTGAAATCGACACCCACACTGAAGCTTTCTTT
TRBD1	TRBV4-1	TRBJ1-2	.	CASSPRQGSDYGYTF	TGCGCCAGCAGCCCCAGACAGGGGTCCGACTATGGCTACACCTTC
.	TRBV5-1	TRBJ1-4	few	CASSLGEINEKLFF	TGCGCCAGCAGCTTGGGGGAGATTAATGAAAAACTGTTTTTT
.	TRBV19	TRBJ1-4	.	CASRYNEKLFF	TGTGCCAGTAGATATAATGAAAAACTGTTTTTT
.	TRBV7-9	TRBJ2-1	.	CASSLEQGPNGNEQFF	TGTGCCAGCAGCTTAGAGCAGGGCCCCAACGGGAATGAGCAGTTCTTC
.	TRBV7-9	TRBJ2-3	few	CASRRNPTDTQYF	TGTGCCAGCAGGCGAAACCCCACAGATACGCAGTATTTT
.	TRBV6-5	TRBJ1-1	.	CASSRGTATRGAFF	TGTGCCAGCAGTCGCGGGACCGCAACACGGGGAGCTTTCTTT
.	TRBV19	TRBJ2-1	.	CASTDYHPDEQFF	TGTGCCAGTACTGACTACCACCCGGATGAGCAGTTCTTC
.	TRBV7-3	TRBJ2-3	.	CASSSRAGAPEDTQYF	TGTGCCAGCAGCTCAAGGGCGGGGGCCCCCGAGGATACGCAGTATTTT
.	TRBV4-1	TRBJ1-4	few	CASSPRTATNEKLFF	TGCGCCAGCAGCCCCCGGACAGCCACTAATGAAAAACTGTTTTTT
.	TRBV6-5	TRBJ1-6	.	CASRKQSLAGSPLHF	TGTGCCAGCAGAAAACAGAGCCTGGCGGGTTCACCCCTCCACTTT
.	TRBV7-9	TRBJ2-7	once	CASSLRDTAYEQYF	TGTGCCAGCAGCTTACGGGACACAGCCTACGAGCAGTACTTC
TRBD1	TRBV6-6	TRBJ1-5	.	CASSLTGNQPQHF	TGTGCCAGCAGCCTGACAGGGAATCAGCCCCAGCATTTT
TRBD2	TRBV25-1	TRBJ2-2	.	CASSERGVLGTNTGELFF	TGTGCCAGCAGTGAACGGGGGGTTCTCGGGACGAACACCGGGGAGCTGTTTTTT
TRBD1	TRBV27	TRBJ1-1	.	CASSSPDRPYRAFF	TGTGCCAGCAGTTCCCCGGACAGGCCTTATCGGGCTTTCTTT
TRBD1	TRBV7-3	TRBJ2-1	.	CASRLTGVVNNEQFF	TGTGCCAGCAGACTAACAGGGGTCGTGAACAATGAGCAGTTCTTC
.	TRBV10-3	TRBJ1-1	few	CAISESGRPHEAFF	TGTGCCATCAGTGAGTCGGGCAGGCCACATGAAGCTTTCTTT
.	TRBV5-1	TRBJ1-2	.	CASSLAGQDYGYTF	TGCGCCAGCAGCTTGGCCGGCCAGGACTATGGCTACACCTTC